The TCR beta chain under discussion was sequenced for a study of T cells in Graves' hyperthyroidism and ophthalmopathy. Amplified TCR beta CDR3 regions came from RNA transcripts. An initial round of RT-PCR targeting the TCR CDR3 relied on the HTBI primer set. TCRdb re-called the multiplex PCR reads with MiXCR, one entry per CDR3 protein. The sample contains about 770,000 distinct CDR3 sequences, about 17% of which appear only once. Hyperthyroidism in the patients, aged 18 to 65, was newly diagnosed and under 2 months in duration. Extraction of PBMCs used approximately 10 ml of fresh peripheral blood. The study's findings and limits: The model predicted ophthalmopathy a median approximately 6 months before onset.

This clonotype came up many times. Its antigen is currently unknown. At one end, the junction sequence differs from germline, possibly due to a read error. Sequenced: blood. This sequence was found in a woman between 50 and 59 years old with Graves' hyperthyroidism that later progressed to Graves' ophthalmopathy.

The CDR3 sequence: CASSLSSFGQGTGELFF. The CDR3 nucleotides are TGTGCTAGCAGCTTATCTAGCTTCGGGCAAGGCACCGGGGAGCTGTTTTTT. V is TRBV7-7 and J is TRBJ2-2; maybe TRBD2 (5 bases). The CDR3 is 17 residues long. Germline V lookup: CDR1 SSHAT, CDR2 FNYEAQ (reference sequence).